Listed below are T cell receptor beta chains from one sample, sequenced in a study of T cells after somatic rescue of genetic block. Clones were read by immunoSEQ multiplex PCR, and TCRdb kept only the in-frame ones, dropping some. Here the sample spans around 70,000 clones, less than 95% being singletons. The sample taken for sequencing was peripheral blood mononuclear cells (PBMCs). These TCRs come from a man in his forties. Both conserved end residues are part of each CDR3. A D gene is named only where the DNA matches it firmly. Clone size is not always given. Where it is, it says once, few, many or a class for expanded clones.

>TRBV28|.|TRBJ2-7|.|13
TGTGCCAGCACGGACGGGGGTGGCTACGAGCAGTACTTC
CASTDGGGYEQYF
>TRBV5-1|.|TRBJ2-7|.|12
TGCGCCAGCAGCTTGGAGGGGGACGAGCAGTACTTC
CASSLEGDEQYF
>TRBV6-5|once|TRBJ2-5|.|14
TGTGCCAGCAGGAATACAGGGGGGGGAGAGACCCAGTACTTC
CASRNTGGGETQYF
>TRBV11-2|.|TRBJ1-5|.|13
TGTGCCAGCAGCTTAGAGAGCTGGCAGCCCCAGCATTTT
CASSLESWQPQHF
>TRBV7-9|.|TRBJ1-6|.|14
TGTGCCAGCAGCTTACGACCCACGGATTCACCCCTCCACTTT
CASSLRPTDSPLHF
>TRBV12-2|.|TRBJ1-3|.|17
TGTGCAAGTCCGGGGGGGACCCCTCGGGGCTTTGGAAACACCATATATTTT
CASPGGTPRGFGNTIYF
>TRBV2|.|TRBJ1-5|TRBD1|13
TGTGCCAGCAGTTACAGGGGTGGCCAGCCCCAGCATTTT
CASSYRGGQPQHF
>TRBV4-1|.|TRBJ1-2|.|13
TGCGCCAGCAGCCCCGGGGCGGACTATGGCTACACCTTC
CASSPGADYGYTF
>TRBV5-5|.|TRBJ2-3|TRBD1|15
TGTGCCAGCAGCTTCGAGACAGGGGCCACAGATACGCAGTATTTT
CASSFETGATDTQYF
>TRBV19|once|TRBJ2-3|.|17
TGTGCCAGTAGTATTAGGGCTAAGGCGGGGCGCACAGATACGCAGTATTTT
CASSIRAKAGRTDTQYF
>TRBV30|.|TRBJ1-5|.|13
TGTGCCTGGAGTGTTGACCAGCATCAGCCCCAGCATTTT
CAWSVDQHQPQHF
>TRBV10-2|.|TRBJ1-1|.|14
TGCGCCAGCATGATTGACCCGGTAGTCCCTGAAGCTTTCTTT
CASMIDPVVPEAFF
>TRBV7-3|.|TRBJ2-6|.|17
TGTGCCAGCAGCTTAACGGGTAGTCCGGGAGGGGCCAACGTCCTGACTTTC
CASSLTGSPGGANVLTF
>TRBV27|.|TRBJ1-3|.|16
TGTGCCAGCAGTTCGGTCAGGGGTCCGAAAGGAAACACCATATATTTT
CASSSVRGPKGNTIYF
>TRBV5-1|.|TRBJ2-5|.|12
TGCGCCAGCAGCGGATTCCAAGAGACCCAGTACTTC
CASSGFQETQYF
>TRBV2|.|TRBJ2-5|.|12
TGTGCCAGCAGTGGCCGGGACCAGACCCAGTACTTC
CASSGRDQTQYF
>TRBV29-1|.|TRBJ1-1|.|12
TGCAGCGAGCCAAGAAGGAACACTGAAGCTTTCTTT
CSEPRRNTEAFF
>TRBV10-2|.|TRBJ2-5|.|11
TGCGCCAGCAGTGATCAGGAGACCCAGTACTTC
CASSDQETQYF
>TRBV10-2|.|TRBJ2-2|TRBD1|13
TGCGCCACCCGGGGACAGGGGGCCGGGGAGCTGTTTTTT
CATRGQGAGELFF
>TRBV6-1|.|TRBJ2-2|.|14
TGTGCCACCCGAGGCGAACTCCACACCGGGGAGCTGTTTTTT
CATRGELHTGELFF
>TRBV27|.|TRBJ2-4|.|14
TGTGCAGTCGGGGTGGGAGTTGGCAAAAACATTCAGTACTTC
CAVGVGVGKNIQYF
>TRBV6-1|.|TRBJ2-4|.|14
TGTGCCAGCAGCGAACAGGAAGCCAAAAACATTCAGTACTTC
CASSEQEAKNIQYF
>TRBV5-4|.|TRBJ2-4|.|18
TGTGCCAGCAGCCGGGACAGGGCTAGCGGGAGTTCCAAAAACATTCAGTACTTC
CASSRDRASGSSKNIQYF
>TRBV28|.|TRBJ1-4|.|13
TGTGCCAGCGGAATAGGGCGGTATGAAAAACTGTTTTTT
CASGIGRYEKLFF